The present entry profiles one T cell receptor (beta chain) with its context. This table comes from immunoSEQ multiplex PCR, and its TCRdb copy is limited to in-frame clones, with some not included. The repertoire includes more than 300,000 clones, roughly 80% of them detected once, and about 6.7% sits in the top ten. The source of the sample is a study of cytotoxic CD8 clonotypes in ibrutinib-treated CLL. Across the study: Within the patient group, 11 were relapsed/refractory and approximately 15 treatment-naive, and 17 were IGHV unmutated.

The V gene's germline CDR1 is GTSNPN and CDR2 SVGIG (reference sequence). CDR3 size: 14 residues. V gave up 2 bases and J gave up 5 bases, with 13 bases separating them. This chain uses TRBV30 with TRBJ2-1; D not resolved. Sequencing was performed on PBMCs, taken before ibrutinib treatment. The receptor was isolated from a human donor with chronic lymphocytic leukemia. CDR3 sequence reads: CAWSMGTEDNEQFF. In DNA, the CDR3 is TGTGCCTGGAGTATGGGTACAGAGGACAATGAGCAGTTCTTC.